The text below deals with one TCR beta chain. This entry comes from a study of CD8 T cells in Susac syndrome. When the RNA was reverse transcribed, random hexamers were used with an input of about 0.5 to 1 ug. Multiplex immunoSEQ PCR targeted 54 Vbeta and 13 Jbeta TCR beta segments. TCRdb fed the immunoSEQ multiplex PCR reads into MiXCR, producing one record per CDR3 protein. The sample lists approximately 130,000 distinct CDR3 sequences, approximately 90% occurring once. Sequenced material: CD8+ T cells from PBMCs. The TCR comes from a human donor with multiple sclerosis.

The CDR3 region is CSVRQGAFETQYF. CDR3 sequence (DNA): TGCAGCGTCCGACAGGGGGCTTTTGAGACCCAGTACTTC. V is TRBV29-1 and J is TRBJ2-5; TRBD1 aligns across 10 bases. This CDR3 has 13 residues. From germline, CDR1 is SQVTM and CDR2 ANQGSEA. The V segment lost 6 bases and the J segment 5 bases; nucleotides outside the gene matches: 6.